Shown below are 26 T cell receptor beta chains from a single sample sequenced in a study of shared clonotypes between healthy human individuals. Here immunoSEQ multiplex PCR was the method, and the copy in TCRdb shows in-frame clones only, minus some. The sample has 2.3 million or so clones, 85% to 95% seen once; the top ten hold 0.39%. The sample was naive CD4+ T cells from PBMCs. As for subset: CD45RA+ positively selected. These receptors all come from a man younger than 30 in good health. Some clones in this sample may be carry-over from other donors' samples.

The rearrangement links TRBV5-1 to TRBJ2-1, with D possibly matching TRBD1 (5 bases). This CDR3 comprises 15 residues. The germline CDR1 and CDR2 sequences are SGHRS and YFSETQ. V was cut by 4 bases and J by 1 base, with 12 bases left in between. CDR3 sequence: CASSTVDRSYNEQFF. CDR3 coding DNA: TGCGCCAGCAGCACCGTCGACAGATCCTACAATGAGCAGTTCTTC. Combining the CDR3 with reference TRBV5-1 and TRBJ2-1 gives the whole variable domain KAGVTQTPRYLIKTRGQQVTLSCSPISGHRSVSWYQQTPGQGLQFLFEYFSETQRNKGNFPGRFSGRQFSNSRSEMNVSTLELGDSALYLCASSTVDRSYNEQFFGPGTRLTVL.

In nucleotides, the CDR3 is TGTGCCAGCAGCAGGACTAGCAGCGATGAGCAGTTCTTC. As protein: CASSRTSSDEQFF. The rearrangement uses TRBV5-5 and TRBJ2-1; TRBD2 aligns across 8 bases. Germline V lookup: CDR1 SGHKS, CDR2 YYEKEE (reference sequence). The CDR3 contains 13 residues. With 4 bases clipped from V and 8 bases from J, the junction kept 5 bases outside the gene matches.

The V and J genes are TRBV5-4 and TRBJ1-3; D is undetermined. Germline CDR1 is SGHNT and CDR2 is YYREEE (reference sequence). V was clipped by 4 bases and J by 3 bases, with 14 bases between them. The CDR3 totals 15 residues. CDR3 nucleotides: TGTGCCAGCAGCGCAGGAAAACAGTTTGGAAACACCATATATTTT. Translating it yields CASSAGKQFGNTIYF.

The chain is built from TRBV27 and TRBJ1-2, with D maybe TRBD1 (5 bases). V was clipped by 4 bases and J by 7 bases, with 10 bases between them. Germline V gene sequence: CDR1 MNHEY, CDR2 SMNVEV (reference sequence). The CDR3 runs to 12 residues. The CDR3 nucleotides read TGTGCCAGCAGTTCGGGGGTGGGTGGCTACACCTTC. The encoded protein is CASSSGVGGYTF.

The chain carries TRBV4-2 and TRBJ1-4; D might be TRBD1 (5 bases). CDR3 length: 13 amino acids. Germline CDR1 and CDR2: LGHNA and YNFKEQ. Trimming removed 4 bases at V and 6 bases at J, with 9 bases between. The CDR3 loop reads CASSPQGYEKLFF. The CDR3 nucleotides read TGTGCCAGCAGCCCCCAGGGATATGAAAAACTGTTTTTT.

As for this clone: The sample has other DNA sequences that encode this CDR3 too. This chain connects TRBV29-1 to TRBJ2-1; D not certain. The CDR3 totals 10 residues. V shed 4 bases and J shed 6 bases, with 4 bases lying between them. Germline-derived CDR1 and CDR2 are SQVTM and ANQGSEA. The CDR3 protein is CSVGSNEQFF. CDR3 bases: TGCAGCGTTGGCTCCAATGAGCAGTTCTTC.

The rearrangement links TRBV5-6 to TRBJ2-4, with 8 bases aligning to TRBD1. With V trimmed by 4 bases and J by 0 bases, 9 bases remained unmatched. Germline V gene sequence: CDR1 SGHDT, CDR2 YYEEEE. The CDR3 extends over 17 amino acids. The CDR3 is CASSRGQVSLAKNIQYF. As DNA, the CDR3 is TGTGCCAGCAGCCGGGGACAGGTGTCCCTAGCCAAAAACATTCAGTACTTC.

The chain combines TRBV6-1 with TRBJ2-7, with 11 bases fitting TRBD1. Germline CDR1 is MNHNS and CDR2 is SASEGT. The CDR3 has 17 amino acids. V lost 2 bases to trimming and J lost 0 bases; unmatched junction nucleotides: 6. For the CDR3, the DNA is TGTGCCAGCAGTGAAAGGACAGGGGGCTATACCTCCTACGAGCAGTACTTC. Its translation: CASSERTGGYTSYEQYF.

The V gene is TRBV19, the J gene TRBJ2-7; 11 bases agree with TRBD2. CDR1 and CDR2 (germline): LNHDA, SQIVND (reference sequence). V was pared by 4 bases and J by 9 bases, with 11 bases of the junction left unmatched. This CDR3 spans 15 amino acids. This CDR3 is CASSTLLAGEERQYF. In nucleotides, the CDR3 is TGTGCCAGTAGTACCTTACTAGCGGGAGAGGAGCGGCAGTACTTC.

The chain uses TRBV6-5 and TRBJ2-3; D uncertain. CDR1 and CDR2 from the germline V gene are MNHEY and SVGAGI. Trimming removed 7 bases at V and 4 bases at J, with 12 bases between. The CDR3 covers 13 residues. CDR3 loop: CASTGRAPDTQYF. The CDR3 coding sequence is TGTGCCAGCACAGGACGCGCCCCAGATACGCAGTATTTT.

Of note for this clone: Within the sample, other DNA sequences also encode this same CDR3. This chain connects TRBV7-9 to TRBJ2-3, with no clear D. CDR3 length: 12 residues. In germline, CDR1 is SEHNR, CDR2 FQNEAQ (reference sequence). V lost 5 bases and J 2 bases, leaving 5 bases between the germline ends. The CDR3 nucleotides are TGTGCCAGCAGCCTCATCACAGATACGCAGTATTTT. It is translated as CASSLITDTQYF.

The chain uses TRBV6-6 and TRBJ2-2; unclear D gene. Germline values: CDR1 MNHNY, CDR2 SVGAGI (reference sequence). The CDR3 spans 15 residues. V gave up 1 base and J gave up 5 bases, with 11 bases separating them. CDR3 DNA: TGTGCCAGCAGTTACTTCAGGTCCCCTACCGGGGAGCTGTTTTTT. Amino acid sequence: CASSYFRSPTGELFF.

The CDR3 nucleotides are TGTGCCAGCAGCTTAGCGCCGCGCGGCAATGAGCAGTTCTTC. Encoded protein: CASSLAPRGNEQFF. V gene TRBV7-2 combines with J gene TRBJ2-1; D unclear. The CDR3 extends over 14 amino acids. The germline V and J ends were trimmed by 0 bases and 6 bases, with 9 bases remaining between them. CDR1 and CDR2 (germline): SGHTA, FQGNSA. Drawing the rest from reference TRBV7-2 and TRBJ2-1, the complete variable domain is GAGVSQSPSNKVTEKGKDVELRCDPISGHTALYWYRQSLGQGLEFLIYFQGNSAPDKSGLPSDRFSAERTGGSVSTLTIQRTQQEDSAVYLCASSLAPRGNEQFFGPGTRLTVL.

DNA for the CDR3: TGTGCCTGGAGACGTCAGGGAGGGAGATACATTCAGTACTTC. Translated, it gives CAWRRQGGRYIQYF. J is TRBJ2-4 and V is TRBV30; 7 nucleotides agree with TRBD2. The trim removed 3 bases at V and 8 bases at J, leaving 10 bases unmatched. The CDR3 has 14 residues. Germline assignment: CDR1 GTSNPN and CDR2 SVGIG (reference sequence).

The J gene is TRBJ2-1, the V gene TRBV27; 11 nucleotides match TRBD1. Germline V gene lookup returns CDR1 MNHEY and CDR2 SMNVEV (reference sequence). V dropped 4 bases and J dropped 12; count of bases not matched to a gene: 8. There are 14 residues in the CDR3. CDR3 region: CASSWDRGTKGQFF. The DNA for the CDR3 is TGTGCCAGCAGTTGGGACAGGGGGACTAAAGGGCAGTTCTTC.

CDR3 sequence reads: CASSLLGGGVGTSNEQFF. The CDR3 nucleotides are TGTGCCAGCAGTTTATTGGGTGGTGGGGTGGGGACGAGCAATGAGCAGTTCTTC. The V gene is TRBV28, the J gene TRBJ2-1; D might be TRBD1 or TRBD2, each matching 5 bases. V lost 1 base and J 6 bases, leaving 22 bases between the germline ends. The V gene's germline CDR1 is MDHEN and CDR2 SYDVKM. This CDR3 contains 18 residues.

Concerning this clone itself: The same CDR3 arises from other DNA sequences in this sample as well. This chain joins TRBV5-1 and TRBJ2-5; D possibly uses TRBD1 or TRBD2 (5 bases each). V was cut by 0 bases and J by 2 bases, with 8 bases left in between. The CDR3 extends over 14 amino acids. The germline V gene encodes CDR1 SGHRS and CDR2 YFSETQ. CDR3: CASSLEGSQETQYF. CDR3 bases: TGCGCCAGCAGCTTGGAGGGGAGTCAAGAGACCCAGTACTTC.

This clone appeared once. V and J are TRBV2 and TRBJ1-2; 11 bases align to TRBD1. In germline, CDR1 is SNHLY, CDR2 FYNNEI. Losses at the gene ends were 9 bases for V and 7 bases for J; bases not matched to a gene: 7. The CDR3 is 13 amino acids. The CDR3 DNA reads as TGTGCCAGAACCCGGACAGGGGGCGGTGGCTACACCTTC. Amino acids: CARTRTGGGGYTF. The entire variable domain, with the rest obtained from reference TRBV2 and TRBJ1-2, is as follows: EPEVTQTPSHQVTQMGQEVILRCVPISNHLYFYWYRQILGQKVEFLVSFYNNEISEKSEIFDDQFSVERPDGSNFTLKIRSTKLEDSAMYFCARTRTGGGGYTFGSGTRLTVV.

The CDR3 sequence: CASSLGLAGGVYEQYF. The CDR3 region has the DNA TGTGCCAGCAGCTTGGGACTAGCGGGAGGGGTCTACGAGCAGTACTTC. The gene calls are TRBV5-5 and TRBJ2-7; 14 nucleotides align to TRBD2. V shed 0 bases, J shed 3 bases, and the junction held 2 bases outside the gene matches. The CDR3 spans 16 residues. Germline V gene sequence: CDR1 SGHKS, CDR2 YYEKEE (reference sequence).

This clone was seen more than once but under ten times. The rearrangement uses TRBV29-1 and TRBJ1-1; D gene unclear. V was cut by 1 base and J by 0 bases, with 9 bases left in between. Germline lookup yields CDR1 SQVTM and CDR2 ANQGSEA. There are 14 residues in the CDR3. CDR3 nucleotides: TGCAGCGTTGAAGTGTGGAGCATGAACACTGAAGCTTTCTTT. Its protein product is CSVEVWSMNTEAFF.

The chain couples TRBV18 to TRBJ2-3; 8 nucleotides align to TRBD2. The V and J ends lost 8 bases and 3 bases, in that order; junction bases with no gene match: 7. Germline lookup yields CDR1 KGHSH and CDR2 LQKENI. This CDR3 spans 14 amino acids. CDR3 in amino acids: CASTLRGRTDTQYF. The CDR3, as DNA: TGTGCCAGCACCCTACGCGGGAGGACAGATACGCAGTATTTT.

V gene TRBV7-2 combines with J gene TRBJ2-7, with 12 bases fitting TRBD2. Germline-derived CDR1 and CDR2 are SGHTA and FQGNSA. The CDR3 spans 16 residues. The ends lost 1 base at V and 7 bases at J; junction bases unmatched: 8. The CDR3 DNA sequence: TGTGCCAGCAGCTTAGACCTAGCGGGAGGGCGTCGGGAGCAGTACTTC. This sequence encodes CASSLDLAGGRREQYF.

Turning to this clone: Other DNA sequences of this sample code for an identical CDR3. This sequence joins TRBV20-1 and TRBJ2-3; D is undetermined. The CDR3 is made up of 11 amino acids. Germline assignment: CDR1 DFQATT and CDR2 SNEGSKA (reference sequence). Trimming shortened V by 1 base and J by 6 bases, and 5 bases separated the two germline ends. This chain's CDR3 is CSARGTDTQYF. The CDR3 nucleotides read TGCAGTGCTAGAGGTACCGATACGCAGTATTTT.

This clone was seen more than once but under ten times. The CDR3 here is CAISERDSPTEAFF. The DNA for the CDR3 is TGTGCCATCAGTGAGCGGGACAGTCCCACTGAAGCTTTCTTT. J is TRBJ1-1 and V is TRBV10-3; 7 bases are a match to TRBD1. V was clipped by 2 bases and J by 4 bases; unmatched bases: 4. This CDR3 region has 14 residues. Germline values: CDR1 ENHRY, CDR2 SYGVKD.

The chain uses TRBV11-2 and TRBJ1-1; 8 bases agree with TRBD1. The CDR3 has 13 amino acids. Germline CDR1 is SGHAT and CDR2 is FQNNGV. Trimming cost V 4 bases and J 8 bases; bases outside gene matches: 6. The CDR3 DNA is TGTGCCAGCAGCTATAAATCAGGGGGCGAAGCTTTCTTT. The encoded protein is CASSYKSGGEAFF. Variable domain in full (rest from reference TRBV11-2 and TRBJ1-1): EAGVAQSPRYKIIEKRQSVAFWCNPISGHATLYWYQQILGQGPKLLIQFQNNGVVDDSQLPKDRFSAERLKGVDSTLKIQPAKLEDSAVYLCASSYKSGGEAFFGQGTRLTVV.

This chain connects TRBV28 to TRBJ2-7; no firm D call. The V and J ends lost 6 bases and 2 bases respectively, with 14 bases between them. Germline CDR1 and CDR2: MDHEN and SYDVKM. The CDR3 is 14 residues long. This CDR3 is CASRTPGHTYEQYF. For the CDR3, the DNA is TGTGCCAGCAGAACGCCCGGGCATACCTACGAGCAGTACTTC.